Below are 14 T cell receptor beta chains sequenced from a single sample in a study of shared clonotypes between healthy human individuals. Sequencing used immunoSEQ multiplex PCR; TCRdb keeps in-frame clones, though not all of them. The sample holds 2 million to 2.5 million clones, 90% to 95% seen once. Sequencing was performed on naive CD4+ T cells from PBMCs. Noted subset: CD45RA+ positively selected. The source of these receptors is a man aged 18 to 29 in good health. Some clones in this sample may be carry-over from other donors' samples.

The DNA for the CDR3 is TGTGCCAGCAGCCCCGGGTGGGACCCCTATGGCTACACCTTC. Translated, it gives CASSPGWDPYGYTF. This chain uses TRBV9 with TRBJ1-2; a weak D match, TRBD1 (5 bases). The CDR3 contains 14 residues. Trimming cost V 4 bases and J 4 bases, with 14 bases left between them. The germline CDR1 and CDR2 sequences are SGDLS and YYNGEE. Full variable domain (missing parts from reference TRBV9 and TRBJ1-2): DSGVTQTPKHLITATGQRVTLRCSPRSGDLSVYWYQQSLDQGLQFLIQYYNGEERAKGNILERFSAQQFPDLHSELNLSSLELGDSALYFCASSPGWDPYGYTFGSGTRLTVV.

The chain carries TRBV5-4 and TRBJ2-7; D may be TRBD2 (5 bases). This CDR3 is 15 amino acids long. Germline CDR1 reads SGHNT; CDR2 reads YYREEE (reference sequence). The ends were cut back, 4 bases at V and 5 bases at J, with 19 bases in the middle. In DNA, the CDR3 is TGTGCCAGCAGCCCGGGAACAATATGGCGGGACGAGCAGTACTTC. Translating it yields CASSPGTIWRDEQYF. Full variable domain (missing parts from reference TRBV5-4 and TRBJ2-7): ETGVTQSPTHLIKTRGQQVTLRCSSQSGHNTVSWYQQALGQGPQFIFQYYREEENGRGNFPPRFSGLQFPNYSSELNVNALELDDSALYLCASSPGTIWRDEQYFGPGTRLTVT.

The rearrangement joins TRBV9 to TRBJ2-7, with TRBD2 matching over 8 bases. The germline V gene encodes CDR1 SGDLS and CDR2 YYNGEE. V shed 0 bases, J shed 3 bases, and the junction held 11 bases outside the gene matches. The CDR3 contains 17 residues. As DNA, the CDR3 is TGTGCCAGCAGCGTAGCTACTTCTAGCGGGCTTATCTACGAGCAGTACTTC. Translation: CASSVATSSGLIYEQYF.

The CDR3 nucleotides are TGTGCCAGCAGCACCCGAACCGGGGAGCTGTTTTTT. As protein: CASSTRTGELFF. This sequence joins TRBV6-5 and TRBJ2-2; D ambiguous. Per the germline V gene, CDR1 is MNHEY and CDR2 is SVGAGI. V was trimmed by 6 bases and J by 5 bases, leaving 7 bases between them. CDR3 length: 12 residues.

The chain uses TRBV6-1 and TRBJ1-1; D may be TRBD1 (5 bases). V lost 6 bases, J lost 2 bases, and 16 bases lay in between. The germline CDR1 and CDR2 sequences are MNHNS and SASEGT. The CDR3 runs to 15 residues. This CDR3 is CASRGEKTDNTEAFF. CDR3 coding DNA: TGTGCCAGCAGAGGGGAAAAGACAGACAACACTGAAGCTTTCTTT.

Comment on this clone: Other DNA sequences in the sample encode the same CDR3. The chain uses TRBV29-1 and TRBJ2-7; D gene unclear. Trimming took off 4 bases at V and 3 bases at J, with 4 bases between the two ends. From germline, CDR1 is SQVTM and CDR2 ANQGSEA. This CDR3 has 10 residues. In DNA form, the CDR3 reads TGCAGCGTTGGAGACTACGAGCAGTACTTC. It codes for CSVGDYEQYF.

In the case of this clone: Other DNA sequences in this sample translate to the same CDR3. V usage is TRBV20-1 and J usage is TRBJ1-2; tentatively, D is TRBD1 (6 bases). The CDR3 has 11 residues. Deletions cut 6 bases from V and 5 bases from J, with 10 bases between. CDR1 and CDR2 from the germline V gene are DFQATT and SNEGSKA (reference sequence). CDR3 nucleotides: TGCAGTGCAGGGGGGCAGTATGGCTACACCTTC. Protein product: CSAGGQYGYTF.

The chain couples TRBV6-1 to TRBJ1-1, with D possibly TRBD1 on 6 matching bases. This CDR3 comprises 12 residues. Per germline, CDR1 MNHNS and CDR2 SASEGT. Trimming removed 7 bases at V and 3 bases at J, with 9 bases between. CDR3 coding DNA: TGTGCCAGCACCAGGGGTGACACTGAAGCTTTCTTT. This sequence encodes CASTRGDTEAFF.

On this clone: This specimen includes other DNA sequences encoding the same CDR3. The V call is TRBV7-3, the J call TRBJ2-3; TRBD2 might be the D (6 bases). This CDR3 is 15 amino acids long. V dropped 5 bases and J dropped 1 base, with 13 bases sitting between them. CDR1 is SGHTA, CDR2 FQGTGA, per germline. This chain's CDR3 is CASSPRTGGTDTQYF. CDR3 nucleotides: TGTGCCAGCAGCCCAAGGACGGGGGGCACAGATACGCAGTATTTT.

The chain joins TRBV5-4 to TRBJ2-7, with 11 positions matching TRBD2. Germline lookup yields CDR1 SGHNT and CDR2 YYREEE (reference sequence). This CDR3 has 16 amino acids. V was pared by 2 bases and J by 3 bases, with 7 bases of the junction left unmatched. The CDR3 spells CASSFGGLAELYEQYF. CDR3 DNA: TGTGCCAGCAGCTTTGGGGGACTAGCGGAACTCTACGAGCAGTACTTC.

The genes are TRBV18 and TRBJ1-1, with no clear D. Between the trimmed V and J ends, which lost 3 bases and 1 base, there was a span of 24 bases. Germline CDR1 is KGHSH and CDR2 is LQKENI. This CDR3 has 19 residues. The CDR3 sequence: CASSPTLAQPAGGNTEAFF. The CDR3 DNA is TGTGCCAGCTCACCCACCCTGGCACAGCCGGCCGGTGGGAACACTGAAGCTTTCTTT. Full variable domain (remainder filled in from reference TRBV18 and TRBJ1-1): NAGVMQNPRHLVRRRGQEARLRCSPMKGHSHVYWYRQLPEEGLKFMVYLQKENIIDESGMPKERFSAEFPKEGPSILRIQQVVRGDSAAYFCASSPTLAQPAGGNTEAFFGQGTRLTVV.

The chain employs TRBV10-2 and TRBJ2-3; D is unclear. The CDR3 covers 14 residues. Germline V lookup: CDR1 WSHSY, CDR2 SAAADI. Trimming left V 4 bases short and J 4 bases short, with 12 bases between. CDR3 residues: CASSVISRSDTQYF. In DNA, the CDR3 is TGCGCCAGCAGTGTAATTAGCAGGTCAGATACGCAGTATTTT.

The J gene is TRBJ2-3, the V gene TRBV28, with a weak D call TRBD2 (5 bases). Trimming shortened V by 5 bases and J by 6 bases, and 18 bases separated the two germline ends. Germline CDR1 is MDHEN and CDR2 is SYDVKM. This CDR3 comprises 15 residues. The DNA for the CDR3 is TGTGCCAGCAGTACAACGGGAATCTTCACGGATACGCAGTATTTT. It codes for CASSTTGIFTDTQYF.

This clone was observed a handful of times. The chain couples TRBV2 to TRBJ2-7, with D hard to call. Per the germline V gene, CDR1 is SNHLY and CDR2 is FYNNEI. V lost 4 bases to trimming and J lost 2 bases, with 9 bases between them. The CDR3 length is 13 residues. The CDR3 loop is CASSGQNTYEQYF. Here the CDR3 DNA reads TGTGCCAGCAGTGGCCAGAACACCTACGAGCAGTACTTC.